This is a list of T cell receptor beta chains from one sample in a study of T cells in Graves' hyperthyroidism and ophthalmopathy. TCRdb passed the multiplex PCR reads through MiXCR, listing each CDR3 protein once. The table includes 350,000 to 400,000 distinct CDR3 sequences, around a sixth detected once. Sequencing used blood. These receptors all come from a man younger than 35 with Graves' ophthalmopathy. CDR3s include the opening cysteine and the closing phenylalanine or tryptophan. The D gene is left open where the match is weak. The listing skips clone size in some rows; elsewhere it reads once, few, many or a size class.

cdr3_length: 17; j_call: TRBJ2-5; clone_size: many; v_call: TRBV24-1; d_call: TRBD2; cdr3_aa: CATSDWGGGFSQETQYF; cdr3_nt: TGTGCCACCAGTGATTGGGGCGGGGGGTTCAGCCAAGAGACCCAGTACTTC
cdr3_length: 16; j_call: TRBJ2-7; clone_size: many; v_call: TRBV12-3/TRBV12-4; d_call: TRBD1; cdr3_aa: CASSQTGTGIDYEQYF; cdr3_nt: TGTGCCAGCAGTCAAACCGGGACAGGTATCGACTACGAGCAGTACTTC
cdr3_length: 14; j_call: TRBJ1-2; clone_size: -; v_call: TRBV14; d_call: -; cdr3_aa: CASSPLQEGYGYTF; cdr3_nt: TGTGCCAGCAGCCCCTTACAGGAGGGGTATGGCTACACCTTC
cdr3_length: 14; j_call: TRBJ1-2; clone_size: many; v_call: TRBV7-2; d_call: TRBD1; cdr3_aa: CASSRDRGIDGYTF; cdr3_nt: TGTGCCAGCAGCCGGGACAGGGGAATAGATGGCTACACCTTC
cdr3_length: 13; j_call: TRBJ1-2; clone_size: many; v_call: TRBV27; d_call: -; cdr3_aa: CASSLSLNYGYTF; cdr3_nt: TGTGCCAGCAGTTTATCCCTCAACTATGGCTACACCTTC
cdr3_length: 15; j_call: TRBJ1-5; clone_size: many; v_call: TRBV12-3/TRBV12-4; d_call: TRBD1; cdr3_aa: CASSLSGTGGQPQHF; cdr3_nt: TGTGCCAGCAGTTTGTCCGGGACAGGGGGACAGCCCCAGCATTTT
cdr3_length: 13; j_call: TRBJ1-2; clone_size: -; v_call: TRBV7-3; d_call: -; cdr3_aa: CASSSPGTYGYTF; cdr3_nt: TGTGCCAGCAGCAGCCCCGGGACCTATGGCTACACCTTC
cdr3_length: 12; j_call: TRBJ1-2; clone_size: few; v_call: TRBV24-1; d_call: -; cdr3_aa: CATSAQSYGYTF; cdr3_nt: TGTGCCACCAGTGCTCAGAGCTATGGCTACACCTTC
cdr3_length: 15; j_call: TRBJ2-2; clone_size: -; v_call: TRBV12-3/TRBV12-4; d_call: -; cdr3_aa: CASRGDRPNTGELFF; cdr3_nt: TGTGCCAGCAGGGGGGACCGACCGAACACCGGGGAGCTGTTTTTT
cdr3_length: 14; j_call: TRBJ1-2; clone_size: -; v_call: TRBV9; d_call: -; cdr3_aa: CASSVGGTNDGYTF; cdr3_nt: TGTGCCAGCAGCGTAGGAGGGACAAACGATGGCTACACCTTC
cdr3_length: 14; j_call: TRBJ2-3; clone_size: -; v_call: TRBV6-1; d_call: -; cdr3_aa: CASRYGGRGDTQYF; cdr3_nt: TGTGCCAGCAGATACGGGGGGCGAGGTGATACGCAGTATTTT
cdr3_length: 14; j_call: TRBJ1-1; clone_size: many; v_call: TRBV12-3/TRBV12-4; d_call: -; cdr3_aa: CASSSRGRFTEAFF; cdr3_nt: TGTGCCAGCTCGTCACGGGGAAGGTTCACTGAAGCTTTCTTT
cdr3_length: 14; j_call: TRBJ1-5; clone_size: many; v_call: TRBV5-8; d_call: -; cdr3_aa: CASSLATGYEPQHF; cdr3_nt: TGTGCCAGCAGCTTGGCCACAGGGTACGAGCCCCAGCATTTT
cdr3_length: 15; j_call: TRBJ1-2; clone_size: few; v_call: TRBV3-1; d_call: -; cdr3_aa: CASSQEEGRHYGYTF; cdr3_nt: TGTGCCAGCAGCCAAGAAGAGGGGAGACATTATGGCTACACCTTC
cdr3_length: 14; j_call: TRBJ1-1; clone_size: once; v_call: TRBV9; d_call: -; cdr3_aa: CASSVVAGNTEAFF; cdr3_nt: TGTGCCAGCAGCGTAGTTGCGGGGAACACTGAAGCTTTCTTT
cdr3_length: 16; j_call: TRBJ2-7; clone_size: few; v_call: TRBV19; d_call: TRBD1; cdr3_aa: CASKQRATGTSYEQYF; cdr3_nt: TGTGCCAGTAAGCAGAGGGCGACAGGGACCTCCTACGAGCAGTACTTC
cdr3_length: 11; j_call: TRBJ2-7; clone_size: -; v_call: TRBV7-2; d_call: TRBD1; cdr3_aa: CASSFRGEQYF; cdr3_nt: TGTGCCAGCAGCTTCAGGGGGGAGCAGTACTTC
cdr3_length: 17; j_call: TRBJ1-2; clone_size: few; v_call: TRBV9; d_call: TRBD1; cdr3_aa: CASSGAGTEALNYGYTF; cdr3_nt: TGTGCCAGCAGCGGTGCCGGGACAGAGGCGCTTAACTATGGCTACACCTTC